In its sample, the clone carrying this T cell receptor beta chain was seen many times. The sample originates from a study of T cell repertoires in breast cancer. Study-level information: Samples were breast cancer tumors, lymph nodes and blood from patients, and control blood.

A second nested PCR with blocking oligonucleotides suppressed unpaired genes. Emulsion RT-PCR used about 5,000-270,000 T cells and C-region, Stepout, V-region primers. TCRdb used MiXCR to reprocess the emulsion pairing reads, holding one entry per CDR3 protein. Of around 43,000 distinct CDR3 sequences listed, 35% to 50% are singletons. V was pared by 3 bases and J by 3 bases, with 11 bases between. Germline-derived CDR1 and CDR2 are SGHVS and FQNEAQ. The length of the CDR3 is 14 residues. The expanded emulsion RT-PCR method captured paired alpha and beta chains from CD8+ T cells. Material: CD8+ T cells. The chain couples TRBV7-8 to TRBJ2-5; unclear D gene. The receptor was isolated from a pool of human donors with breast cancer or a healthy control (not recorded which). The CDR3 reads CASSFRRSKETQYF. Here the CDR3 DNA reads TGTGCCAGCAGCTTTCGCCGGTCAAAAGAGACCCAGTACTTC.